This T cell receptor beta chain originates from a study of PD-L1 blockade in urothelial cancer (dated by TCRdb to about 2017). About the study as a whole: Every patient began therapy in about 2014 and was given atezolizumab 1,200 mg intravenously every 3 weeks. Durable clinical benefit was defined as a progression-free survival longer than 6 months, and TCR features were additionally tested against progression-free survival and overall survival. Approximately 30 patients had pretreatment blood TCR-seq, roughly 25 had at least one posttreatment blood collection, and roughly 25 had tumor TCR-seq. In the same patients who had TCR sequencing, pretreatment tumors also underwent whole exome sequencing and RNA sequencing. The study was an exploratory multi-omic analysis of somatic, immune and clinical correlates of response to PD-L1 blockade with atezolizumab in urothelial cancer. Roughly nine patients achieved durable clinical benefit and fewer than 25 did not. Blood samples were analyzed 3 weeks after the start of treatment (second dose) and 6 weeks after the start of treatment. About nine tenths of the roughly 29 patients were identified as males with urothelial cancer of bladder origin, and a prior smoking history was reported by 18 of 29 patients. Blood samples gave a median of around 140,000 T cells and tens of thousands of unique TCRs, with a median clonality of approximately 0.08. Pretreatment tumor samples, along with matched peripheral blood collected serially before and after atezolizumab treatment, underwent TCR sequencing. Patients had an ECOG performance status of 0 or 1 and had received between 0 and 3 prior chemotherapy regimens.

The paper's findings and limits, for the study overall: A pretreatment peripheral blood TCR clonality below the median was linked to improved progression-free and overall survival. Because the sample size was small (n of about 30) and many exploratory analyses were performed, the results are intended to be hypothesis-generating. Among patients with durable benefit, tumor-associated TCR clones showed greater expansion in peripheral blood 3 weeks after treatment started (n ≈ 21, p = 0.022).

A cohort of some 29 patients with locally advanced or metastatic urothelial carcinoma, treated at Memorial Sloan Kettering on a trial protocol, was included. Peripheral blood mononuclear cells were collected from each patient pretreatment and during treatment, giving between 1 and 8 total time points per patient. The Qiagen DNeasy Blood extraction kit was used to purify genomic DNA from total PBMCs and tumor samples. PBMCs were collected pretreatment and during treatment and were isolated and stored as previously described. A remark on this clone: Which antigen it targets is not known. The record has no base qualities; no much larger clone is one base away.

Synthetic TCR analog templates were spiked into each PCR to estimate absolute template abundance from read counts. The immunoSEQ assay used bias-controlled V and J gene primers to amplify TCRbeta CDR3 regions from genomic DNA. Sequencing of rearranged TCRbeta segments was performed at approximately 20X coverage. Per the authors' processing: Clustering was used to correct sequencing errors, and CDR3s were annotated against IMGT to assign V, D and J genes. Downstream analyses used only productive TCRbeta rearrangements, leaving out any out-of-frame or stop-codon sequences. Clonality was calculated as one minus the Shannon entropy normalized by the log of the number of unique productive sequences. Fisher's exact test with Benjamini-Hochberg correction, at a threshold of adjusted p below 0.01, was used to find clones that differed between time points or between blood and tumor. What TCRdb holds here is the immuneACCESS table cut down to in-frame rearrangements. Part of the clones is not present; checked against another copy, under half of the missing clones reflect an unresolved V gene, and the others are unexplained. D and trimming were read from the DNA, whereas the V and J calls and clone size are those reported in that table. This sample comprises 85,000 to 130,000 clones, about 91% of them detected only once. Of the sample, 0.75% to 0.95% is held by the ten largest clones.

The receptor was isolated from a woman aged 80 or older with urothelial cancer. Sample: PBMCs, taken around atezolizumab (anti-PD-L1) treatment.

CDR3 loop: CATSRDRRTARGFTEAFF. The DNA reads as follows: TGTGCCACCAGCAGAGATCGGAGGACCGCCAGGGGGTTCACTGAAGCTTTCTTT. Rearrangement joined TRBV15 to TRBJ1-1; TRBD1 lines up with 7 middle nucleotides. The CDR3 runs 18 amino acids, cysteine and phenylalanine included. Left in the record is the CDR3 DNA by itself, 54 bases read in frame from the first base. As encoded in the germline V gene (reference sequence), CDR1 is LNHNV while CDR2 is YYDKDF. Trimming accounts for 0 bases at V and 4 bases at J, while the number of junction bases matched to no gene is 14.